A selection of T cell receptor beta chains follows, all from one sample in a study of blood T cell repertoires in COVID-19. Sequenced by immunoSEQ multiplex PCR; TCRdb stores in-frame clones only, minus some. This table has roughly 330,000 clones, around 87% appearing once. Sequenced sample: PBMCs or T cells enriched from blood (not recorded which). All receptors derive from a woman aged 30 to 39 who had recovered from COVID-19. The CDR3 runs from the conserved cysteine through the conserved F or W. D genes are given only for firm matches. Part of the rows lack a size; the others show once, few, many or a class for expanded clones.

CDR3 protein | CDR3 DNA | J gene | D gene | V gene | clone size
CASSLEGQGALDEAFF | TGCGCCAGCAGCTTGGAAGGACAGGGGGCCCTTGATGAAGCTTTCTTT | TRBJ1-1 | TRBD1 | TRBV5-1 | NA
CASSFPGGPVNEQFF | TGTGCCAGCTCGTTTCCGGGGGGGCCAGTAAATGAGCAGTTCTTC | TRBJ2-1 | TRBD2 | TRBV28 | NA
CASSARASSGGPFTDTQYF | TGTGCCAGCAGCGCTCGGGCTAGTAGCGGGGGGCCTTTCACAGATACGCAGTATTTT | TRBJ2-3 | TRBD2 | TRBV7-6 | NA
CAWSDPRQELNEKLFF | TGTGCCTGGAGTGACCCCCGACAGGAACTTAATGAAAAACTGTTTTTT | TRBJ1-4 | NA | TRBV30 | NA
CASSREGARGNTIYF | TGCGCCAGCAGTCGCGAGGGGGCGAGGGGAAACACCATATATTTT | TRBJ1-3 | TRBD1 | TRBV5-1 | NA
CASSLQDQPQHF | TGTGCCAGCAGCTTACAAGATCAGCCCCAGCATTTT | TRBJ1-5 | NA | TRBV5-6 | NA
CASSPNRESHGYTF | TGTGCCAGCAGCCCGAACAGGGAATCCCATGGCTACACCTTC | TRBJ1-2 | NA | TRBV7-9 | few
CASSYAGQPQLDGYTF | TGTGCCAGCAGTTACGCGGGACAGCCGCAACTTGATGGCTACACCTTC | TRBJ1-2 | TRBD1 | TRBV6-5 | NA
CASSQDAGGTEKLFF | TGTGCCAGCAGTCAGGACGCCGGGGGGACTGAAAAACTGTTTTTT | TRBJ1-4 | NA | TRBV2 | NA
CARSLSIRRGYEQYF | TGTGCCAGAAGCTTAAGTATCCGCAGAGGCTACGAGCAGTACTTC | TRBJ2-7 | NA | TRBV5-3 | once
CASSPRGQETQYF | TGTGCCAGCTCACCACGCGGTCAAGAGACCCAGTACTTC | TRBJ2-5 | NA | TRBV18 | NA
CASRWGEGQETQYF | TGTGCCAGCAGATGGGGTGAGGGCCAAGAGACCCAGTACTTC | TRBJ2-5 | NA | TRBV2 | NA
CATSSGLDLAKNIQYF | TGTGCCACCAGCAGCGGACTGGATCTAGCCAAAAACATTCAGTACTTC | TRBJ2-4 | NA | TRBV15 | NA
CASSFSTGGQGEKLFF | TGTGCCAGCAGCTTTTCCACAGGGGGCCAAGGCGAAAAACTGTTTTTT | TRBJ1-4 | TRBD1 | TRBV11-2 | NA
CASSLWDTNTGELFF | TGTGCCAGCAGTTTATGGGACACGAACACCGGGGAGCTGTTTTTT | TRBJ2-2 | NA | TRBV28 | once
CSVGGVDRPYEQYF | TGCAGCGTTGGGGGGGTGGACCGGCCCTACGAGCAGTACTTC | TRBJ2-7 | NA | TRBV29-1 | NA
CASSLDRASEQYF | TGTGCCAGCAGCCTGGACAGGGCCAGCGAGCAGTACTTC | TRBJ2-7 | TRBD1 | TRBV7-2 | NA
CASSKFQGTSGGEETQYF | TGTGCCAGCTCAAAGTTCCAGGGCACCAGCGGGGGGGAAGAGACCCAGTACTTC | TRBJ2-5 | TRBD2 | TRBV18 | NA
CASSTGVTEAFF | TGTGCCAGCAGCACAGGGGTCACTGAAGCTTTCTTT | TRBJ1-1 | TRBD1 | TRBV12-3/TRBV12-4 | NA
CASSFTSGGAYETQYF | TGTGCCAGCAGCTTTACTAGCGGGGGGGCGTATGAGACCCAGTACTTC | TRBJ2-5 | TRBD2 | TRBV7-2 | NA
CATSDGTGLSYEQYF | TGTGCCACCAGTGACGGGACAGGCCTATCCTACGAGCAGTACTTC | TRBJ2-7 | TRBD1 | TRBV24-1 | NA
CASSWASLAKNIQYF | TGTGCTAGCAGCTGGGCAAGTTTAGCCAAAAACATTCAGTACTTC | TRBJ2-4 | NA | TRBV7-7 | once
CASSFGLAGVTGELFF | TGTGCCAGCAGCTTTGGACTAGCGGGGGTCACCGGGGAGCTGTTTTTT | TRBJ2-2 | TRBD2 | TRBV5-4 | few
CSAYRAYGYTF | TGCAGTGCCTACAGGGCCTATGGCTACACCTTC | TRBJ1-2 | NA | TRBV20-1 | NA
CATSRDGRNTEAFF | TGTGCCACCAGCAGAGATGGTAGGAACACTGAAGCTTTCTTT | TRBJ1-1 | NA | TRBV15 | NA
CASRTGTGGLEQYF | TGTGCCAGCAGGACCGGGACAGGGGGGCTCGAGCAGTACTTC | TRBJ2-7 | TRBD1 | TRBV6-5 | NA
CATSRTGAPQHF | TGTGCCACCAGCAGAACAGGGGCGCCCCAGCATTTT | TRBJ1-5 | TRBD1 | TRBV15 | NA
CASSPSRETQYF | TGTGCCAGCTCACCATCTCGAGAGACCCAGTACTTC | TRBJ2-5 | NA | TRBV18 | NA
CASSPGYLYGYTF | TGTGCCAGCAGCCCCGGGTACCTCTATGGCTACACCTTC | TRBJ1-2 | NA | TRBV3-1/TRBV3-2 | NA
CASSSRLGITDTQYF | TGTGCCAGCAGCTCGAGACTAGGGATAACAGATACGCAGTATTTT | TRBJ2-3 | NA | TRBV7-2 | NA
CASSQEGGLEYSNQPQHF | TGCGCCAGCAGCCAAGAGGGGGGTCTGGAGTATAGCAATCAGCCCCAGCATTTT | TRBJ1-5 | NA | TRBV4-1 | NA
CASSLRTDHGIF | TGTGCCAGCAGCTTGAGGACGGACCACGGGATTTTC | TRBJ1-2 | NA | TRBV5-4 | NA
CASSRTGAYEQYF | TGTGCCAGCAGTAGGACAGGGGCCTACGAGCAGTACTTC | TRBJ2-7 | TRBD1 | TRBV6-5 | NA
CAIRPLVAHAGELFF | TGTGCCATCAGGCCTCTCGTGGCTCACGCCGGGGAGCTGTTTTTT | TRBJ2-2 | NA | TRBV10-3 | once
CASRPGGSSYEQYF | TGTGCCAGCAGGCCCGGGGGTAGCTCCTACGAGCAGTACTTC | TRBJ2-7 | NA | TRBV5-6 | NA
CASSIGGARRTEAFF | TGTGCCAGTAGTATAGGCGGGGCCCGGAGGACTGAAGCTTTCTTT | TRBJ1-1 | NA | TRBV19 | NA
CASSQNRARKGINQPQHF | TGTGCCAGCAGCCAAAACAGGGCGAGGAAAGGGATCAATCAGCCCCAGCATTTT | TRBJ1-5 | NA | TRBV3-1/TRBV3-2 | NA
CASSHTYRYGYTF | TGTGCCAGCAGCCACACCTACAGATATGGCTACACCTTC | TRBJ1-2 | NA | TRBV6-5 | NA
CASRRGTEGANSPLHF | TGTGCCAGCAGACGCGGGACGGAGGGGGCTAATTCACCCCTCCACTTT | TRBJ1-6 | TRBD1 | TRBV9 | NA
CASSSIGQARNQPQHF | TGTGCCAGTAGTAGCATAGGACAGGCCAGAAATCAGCCCCAGCATTTT | TRBJ1-5 | TRBD1 | TRBV19 | NA
CAARGGRPGSTDTQYF | TGTGCCGCCCGGGGGGGGCGCCCGGGAAGCACAGATACGCAGTATTTT | TRBJ2-3 | TRBD2 | TRBV10-3 | NA
CASSPLGGGYTF | TGCGCCAGCAGCCCCTTGGGGGGTGGCTACACCTTC | TRBJ1-2 | NA | TRBV5-1 | NA
CATSRDRGGTYEQYF | TGTGCCACCAGCAGAGATAGGGGGGGGACCTACGAGCAGTACTTC | TRBJ2-7 | NA | TRBV15 | NA
CASSPERGSSYEQYF | TGTGCCAGCTCCCCCGAAAGGGGTAGCTCCTACGAGCAGTACTTC | TRBJ2-7 | NA | TRBV6-4 | NA
CASSLAGDLAEKLFF | TGTGCCAGCAGCTTAGCCGGGGATTTGGCCGAAAAACTGTTTTTT | TRBJ1-4 | NA | TRBV7-8 | NA
CASSFLSGGAGTDTQYF | TGTGCCAGCAGCTTTCTAAGCGGGGGGGCGGGAACAGATACGCAGTATTTT | TRBJ2-3 | TRBD2 | TRBV5-6 | NA
CASSPGQGGYTF | TGTGCCAGCAGCCCAGGACAGGGTGGCTACACCTTC | TRBJ1-2 | TRBD1 | TRBV7-2 | NA
CATLEGGTGAVYGYTF | TGCGCTACACTCGAGGGTGGGACAGGGGCTGTCTATGGCTACACCTTC | TRBJ1-2 | TRBD1 | TRBV5-6 | NA
CASSIGASGGEYNEQFF | TGTGCCAGTAGTATAGGGGCTAGCGGGGGGGAGTACAATGAGCAGTTCTTC | TRBJ2-1 | TRBD2 | TRBV19 | NA
CASSHGPPGYTF | TGTGCCAGCAGTCATGGCCCGCCCGGCTACACCTTC | TRBJ1-2 | NA | TRBV2 | NA
CASSQEGWTGTKGEQYF | TGTGCCAGCAGCCAAGAGGGATGGACAGGGACGAAGGGCGAGCAGTACTTC | TRBJ2-7 | TRBD1 | TRBV14 | NA
CASSLYQGVRTEAFF | TGTGCCAGCAGCTTGTATCAGGGGGTTAGGACTGAAGCTTTCTTT | TRBJ1-1 | TRBD1 | TRBV5-4 | once
CASSSRGGPQHF | TGTGCCAGCAGTTCTAGGGGAGGGCCCCAGCATTTT | TRBJ1-5 | NA | TRBV12-3/TRBV12-4 | once
CASSYLNRGQGNEQFF | TGTGCCAGCAGTTACCTGAACAGGGGTCAGGGCAATGAGCAGTTCTTC | TRBJ2-1 | TRBD1 | TRBV6-5 | NA
CASSVTGGGNTIYF | TGTGCCAGCAGCGTAACAGGAGGGGGAAACACCATATATTTT | TRBJ1-3 | NA | TRBV9 | NA
CASSRYSNQPQHF | TGTGCCAGCAGCCGGTATAGCAATCAGCCCCAGCATTTT | TRBJ1-5 | NA | TRBV11-2 | NA
CASSAGAGNTIYF | TGTGCCAGCAGTGCCGGAGCTGGAAACACCATATATTTT | TRBJ1-3 | NA | TRBV2 | NA
CASGLSGANVLTF | TGTGCCAGCGGACTCTCCGGGGCCAACGTCCTGACTTTC | TRBJ2-6 | NA | TRBV7-3 | NA
CASSSRTGKNEQFF | TGTGCCAGCAGCTCTCGGACAGGGAAGAATGAGCAGTTCTTC | TRBJ2-1 | TRBD1 | TRBV7-2 | NA
CASSLAVNRGLSYNEQFF | TGTGCCAGCAGCTTAGCAGTTAATCGGGGATTATCCTACAATGAGCAGTTCTTC | TRBJ2-1 | NA | TRBV11-2 | NA